A selection of T cell receptor beta chains follows, all from one sample in a study of blood T cells in healthy people across ages. In TCRdb, the 5' RACE reads were re-called with MiXCR into one record per CDR3 protein. The sample lists 500,000 to 600,000 distinct CDR3 sequences; roughly 28% were seen once. Sequenced sample: blood. The receptor set was obtained from a woman aged 65 to 85 in good health. CDR3s include the opening cysteine and the closing phenylalanine or tryptophan. D genes are given only for firm matches. Part of the rows lack a size; the others show once, few, many or a class for expanded clones.

>TRBJ2-1|-|TRBD1|15|TRBV10-3
CAISLGQGANNEQFF
TGTGCCATCAGCCTGGGGCAGGGGGCGAACAATGAGCAGTTCTTC
>TRBJ1-6|-|-|12|TRBV6-2/TRBV6-3
CASSPKGLPLHF
TGTGCCAGCAGTCCGAAGGGGTTACCCCTCCACTTT
>TRBJ2-1|few|-|17|TRBV5-1
CASSLVTRGAGNGEQFF
TGCGCCAGCAGCTTGGTCACGCGTGGGGCAGGGAATGGTGAGCAGTTCTTC
>TRBJ1-2|few|TRBD1|15|TRBV5-6
CASSPLGTGRSGYTF
TGTGCCAGCAGTCCACTTGGGACAGGGAGGTCAGGCTACACCTTC
>TRBJ2-3|-|TRBD2|15|TRBV10-2
CASSASGGVGDTQYF
TGCGCCAGCTCAGCTAGCGGGGGGGTAGGAGATACGCAGTATTTT
>TRBJ1-6|-|-|16|TRBV15
CATRESGDHTNSPLHF
TGTGCCACCAGAGAATCTGGGGACCACACCAATTCACCCCTCCACTTT
>TRBJ2-6|few|TRBD1|18|TRBV9
CASSVGTGLEAGANVLTF
TGTGCCAGCAGCGTAGGGACAGGGCTTGAAGCTGGGGCCAACGTCCTGACTTTC
>TRBJ2-7|once|-|13|TRBV25-1
CASQGQGRYEQYF
TGTGCCAGCCAAGGGCAGGGCCGATACGAGCAGTACTTC
>TRBJ2-1|few|TRBD2|15|TRBV4-2
CASSQGGGEYNEQFF
TGTGCCAGCAGCCAAGGCGGGGGGGAGTACAATGAGCAGTTCTTC
>TRBJ2-1|-|-|15|TRBV20-1
CSARDWTGLYNEQFF
TGCAGTGCTAGAGATTGGACGGGGCTGTACAATGAGCAGTTCTTC
>TRBJ1-6|few|-|15|TRBV20-1
CSARLPGPGNSPLHF
TGCAGTGCTAGACTGCCAGGGCCTGGCAATTCACCCCTCCACTTT
>TRBJ2-7|-|-|17|TRBV5-6
CASSLKRGFDAASEQYF
TGTGCCAGCAGCTTGAAAAGGGGGTTCGACGCGGCGAGCGAGCAGTACTTC
>TRBJ2-5|once|-|14|TRBV2
CASSDWAGKETQYF
TGTGCCAGCAGTGATTGGGCAGGGAAAGAGACCCAGTACTTC
>TRBJ2-5|-|-|18|TRBV21-1
CASSNAQLAGLPQETQYF
TGTGCCAGCAGCAACGCCCAACTAGCGGGCTTACCCCAAGAGACCCAGTACTTC
>TRBJ1-1|-|-|13|TRBV3-1
CASSQGHNTEAFF
TGTGCCAGCAGCCAAGGACATAACACTGAAGCTTTCTTT
>TRBJ2-5|-|-|14|TRBV7-2
CASSFDRKQETQYF
TGTGCCAGCAGCTTCGACAGAAAACAAGAGACCCAGTACTTC
>TRBJ2-1|once|-|13|TRBV7-3
CASSLAPVGEQFF
TGTGCCAGCAGCTTAGCTCCCGTGGGTGAGCAGTTCTTC
>TRBJ2-4|-|TRBD2|17|TRBV3-1
CASSPRAGAIAKNIQYF
TGTGCCAGCAGCCCCAGAGCGGGGGCCATAGCCAAAAACATTCAGTACTTC
>TRBJ1-1|-|TRBD1|16|TRBV27
CASSLSGGTGVTEAFF
TGTGCCAGCAGTTTATCTGGAGGGACAGGGGTCACTGAAGCTTTCTTT
>TRBJ2-2|few|-|14|TRBV9
CASSVATGTGELFF
TGTGCCAGCAGCGTAGCTACGGGGACCGGGGAGCTGTTTTTT
>TRBJ2-1|many|TRBD2|16|TRBV3-1
CASSHFYSGGAGEQFF
TGTGCCAGCAGCCACTTCTACAGCGGGGGGGCCGGTGAGCAGTTCTTC
>TRBJ2-6|few|-|16|TRBV18
CASSPMVSSGANVLTF
TGTGCCAGCTCACCAATGGTCTCCTCTGGGGCCAACGTCCTGACTTTC
>TRBJ2-1|-|-|15|TRBV6-2/TRBV6-3
CASSLDRPEYNEQFF
TGTGCCAGCAGTCTCGACAGACCCGAGTACAATGAGCAGTTCTTC
>TRBJ1-2|-|TRBD1|16|TRBV2
CASSWDRGIGDYGYTF
TGTGCCAGCAGTTGGGACAGGGGAATCGGGGATTATGGCTACACCTTC
>TRBJ2-2|-|-|17|TRBV5-1
CASSGTVGGVWTGELFF
TGCGCCAGCAGCGGAACAGTCGGGGGCGTGTGGACCGGGGAGCTGTTTTTT
>TRBJ2-7|-|-|14|TRBV7-9
CASSAMQGPYEQYF
TGTGCCAGCAGCGCAATGCAGGGTCCCTACGAGCAGTACTTC
>TRBJ2-5|-|-|14|TRBV5-6
CASSGGLWGETQYF
TGTGCCAGCAGCGGGGGACTCTGGGGAGAGACCCAGTACTTC
>TRBJ1-1|-|-|15|TRBV11-2
CASTTLNDRNTEAFF
TGTGCCAGCACCACTCTGAACGACAGAAACACTGAAGCTTTCTTT
>TRBJ2-5|-|TRBD1|16|TRBV24-1
CATSDYDRTGEETQYF
TGTGCCACCAGTGATTATGACCGGACAGGGGAGGAGACCCAGTACTTC
>TRBJ2-3|few|-|13|TRBV7-9
CASSYQGTDTQYF
TGTGCCAGCAGTTACCAGGGAACAGATACGCAGTATTTT
>TRBJ1-1|-|TRBD1|17|TRBV7-9
CASSQPPGQGTNTEAFF
TGTGCCAGCAGTCAACCCCCGGGACAGGGGACGAACACTGAAGCTTTCTTT
>TRBJ2-1|few|-|12|TRBV5-1
CASSSQGPEQFF
TGCGCCAGCAGCTCACAGGGTCCCGAGCAGTTCTTC
>TRBJ1-6|few|-|14|TRBV20-1
CSAPKGTGDSPLHF
TGCAGTGCTCCAAAGGGGACGGGAGATTCACCCCTCCACTTT
>TRBJ1-4|-|-|14|TRBV5-1
CASSLRGEGEKLFF
TGCGCCAGCAGCTTGAGGGGCGAGGGTGAAAAACTGTTTTTT
>TRBJ1-2|-|-|15|TRBV12-3/TRBV12-4
CASAIPTRGAGGYTF
TGTGCCAGCGCCATACCAACCCGGGGGGCCGGCGGCTACACCTTC
>TRBJ1-2|many|TRBD1|18|TRBV6-5
CASSYVLGTGTNNYGYTF
TGTGCCAGCAGTTACGTTTTGGGGACAGGGACCAATAACTATGGCTACACCTTC
>TRBJ2-7|-|-|16|TRBV18
CASSPGGQGLSYEQYF
TGTGCCAGCTCACCAGGCGGCCAGGGCCTCTCCTACGAGCAGTACTTC
>TRBJ1-5|-|-|13|TRBV5-1
CASSTGMNQPQHF
TGCGCCAGCAGCACGGGTATGAATCAGCCCCAGCATTTT
>TRBJ2-1|few|TRBD2|18|TRBV19
CATRTRLFSGGVNNEQFF
TGTGCCACCCGTACCAGGCTATTCAGCGGGGGGGTGAACAATGAGCAGTTCTTC
>TRBJ1-2|-|-|13|TRBV6-1
CASRETPGGGYTF
TGTGCCAGCAGGGAAACTCCTGGCGGTGGCTACACCTTC
>TRBJ1-4|few|TRBD1|18|TRBV6-1
CASSETGQGARTNEKLFF
TGTGCCAGCAGTGAAACAGGCCAGGGGGCGCGGACTAATGAAAAACTGTTTTTT
>TRBJ2-1|few|-|13|TRBV6-2/TRBV6-3
CASTETTYNEQFF
TGTGCCAGCACGGAGACTACCTACAATGAGCAGTTCTTC
>TRBJ2-1|many|TRBD2|15|TRBV5-1
CASSSLAGGYNEQFF
TGCGCCAGCAGCTCTCTAGCGGGCGGGTACAATGAGCAGTTCTTC
>TRBJ2-7|few|-|14|TRBV12-3/TRBV12-4
CASSLRLATYEQYF
TGTGCCAGCAGTTTACGGCTAGCGACCTACGAGCAGTACTTC
>TRBJ1-1|-|TRBD1|13|TRBV7-2
CASSLQGASEAFF
TGTGCCAGCAGCTTACAGGGGGCGTCTGAAGCTTTCTTT
>TRBJ2-3|few|TRBD2|16|TRBV12-3/TRBV12-4
CASSSRAGENTDTQYF
TGTGCCAGCAGTTCCCGAGCGGGGGAGAACACAGATACGCAGTATTTT
>TRBJ1-5|-|-|14|TRBV4-1
CASSQEAGRQPQHF
TGCGCCAGCAGCCAAGAGGCCGGGCGGCAGCCCCAGCATTTT
>TRBJ2-1|few|TRBD1|14|TRBV12-3/TRBV12-4
CASSDQTGKGEQFF
TGTGCCAGCAGTGACCAGACAGGGAAGGGCGAGCAGTTCTTC
>TRBJ2-5|-|TRBD2|16|TRBV4-2
CASSQPLASGQETQYF
TGTGCCAGCAGCCAACCTCTTGCTAGCGGCCAAGAGACCCAGTACTTC
>TRBJ2-4|-|-|15|TRBV5-1
CASSSSGTRGDIQYF
TGCGCCAGCAGCTCCTCCGGGACAAGGGGGGACATTCAGTACTTC
>TRBJ2-5|-|TRBD2|16|TRBV11-2
CASSSLAGGPQETQYF
TGTGCCAGCAGCTCACTAGCGGGGGGGCCTCAAGAGACCCAGTACTTC
>TRBJ1-2|many|-|12|TRBV7-2
CASSFDGYGYTF
TGTGCCAGCAGCTTCGACGGCTATGGCTACACCTTC
>TRBJ1-4|-|-|15|TRBV7-2
CAGSTGGQVGRKLFF
TGTGCCGGCAGCACGGGGGGCCAGGTCGGTCGGAAACTGTTTTTT
>TRBJ1-1|-|-|14|TRBV19
CASSSEPAYTEAFF
TGTGCCAGTAGTTCTGAGCCCGCGTACACTGAAGCTTTCTTT
>TRBJ2-1|-|-|13|TRBV9
CASSVANRAEQFF
TGTGCCAGCAGCGTAGCCAACAGGGCTGAGCAGTTCTTC